Listed below are T cell receptor beta chains from one sample, sequenced in a study of CD8+CD57+ T cells in acquired aplastic anemia. TCRdb re-derived calls from the reads in MiXCR, one entry per CDR3 protein. The profile covers around 200,000 distinct CDR3 sequences, with 48% appearing a single time and over 10% taken by the ten largest. Sequencing was performed on sorted CD4+, CD8+, or CD8+CD57+ T cells (not recorded which) from PBMCs. Receptors originate from a human donor with aplastic anemia. The conserved cysteine and the conserved F or W are not part of the CDR3 here.

V	CDR3
TRBV7-9	ASSLGGDEQY
TRBV25-1	ASSEYGLNPGSIYEQY
TRBV10-3	AISQDRGLESPLH
TRBV19	ASSRVATEAF
TRBV9	ASSVEGSGRGEQF
TRBV2	ASSPQPDTQY
TRBV19	ASSITSGGNTIY
TRBV2	ASSPSHNEQF
TRBV24-1	ATSGLQGLTDTQY
TRBV20-1	SAIGNTGELF